These T cell receptor beta chains were read from a single sample in a study of T-cell memory formation after mild COVID-19. Each CDR3 protein gets one entry after TCRdb re-called the 5' RACE reads with MiXCR. Of 300,000 to 350,000 distinct CDR3 sequences listed, over 10% are singletons. Sequencing was done on a sample of PBMCs or a T cell subset sorted from them (not recorded which). These receptors were collected from a man younger than 35 who had mild COVID-19 (a few samples of this study predate the infection). Cell type and time point are not known. The CDR3 runs from the conserved cysteine through the conserved F or W. Each record gives: D gene, clone size, V gene, J gene, CDR3 DNA, CDR3 protein. A D gene is named only where the DNA matches it firmly. Some rows have no size entry. The others give once, few or many, or a class for an expanded clone.

d_gene: NA; abundance: NA; v_gene: TRBV6-6; j_gene: TRBJ2-5; CDR3nt: TGTGCCAGCAGTTACGGGGGCGGGATGACCCAGTACTTC; CDR3aa: CASSYGGGMTQYF
d_gene: TRBD2; abundance: NA; v_gene: TRBV2; j_gene: TRBJ2-5; CDR3nt: TGTGCCAGCAGTGGAGTTAGCGGGCAAGAGACCCAGTACTTC; CDR3aa: CASSGVSGQETQYF
d_gene: NA; abundance: many; v_gene: TRBV4-2; j_gene: TRBJ2-3; CDR3nt: TGTGCCAGCTCGATTGGGGATACGCAGTATTTT; CDR3aa: CASSIGDTQYF
d_gene: NA; abundance: few; v_gene: TRBV12-3/TRBV12-4; j_gene: TRBJ1-2; CDR3nt: TGTGCCAGCAGTTTAGCCCCGGGGTATGGCTACACCTTC; CDR3aa: CASSLAPGYGYTF
d_gene: NA; abundance: few; v_gene: TRBV29-1; j_gene: TRBJ2-5; CDR3nt: TGCAGCGTTGATATCGGTGAGGAAGAGACCCAGTACTTC; CDR3aa: CSVDIGEEETQYF
d_gene: NA; abundance: few; v_gene: TRBV10-3; j_gene: TRBJ2-5; CDR3nt: TGTGCCATCAGTGAGTCTCCCGGACTATCCCAAGAGACCCAGTACTTC; CDR3aa: CAISESPGLSQETQYF
d_gene: NA; abundance: NA; v_gene: TRBV4-2; j_gene: TRBJ2-3; CDR3nt: TGTGCCAGCAGCAAAGACGGGGCCTCAGGGGCAGATACGCGGTATTTT; CDR3aa: CASSKDGASGADTRYF
d_gene: NA; abundance: NA; v_gene: TRBV5-1; j_gene: TRBJ1-1; CDR3nt: TGCGCCAGCAGGTCCACTTACGGGAACACTGAAGCTTTCTTT; CDR3aa: CASRSTYGNTEAFF
d_gene: NA; abundance: few; v_gene: TRBV7-9; j_gene: TRBJ2-3; CDR3nt: TGTGCCAGCACCCTAGGGCGGGGCACAGATACGCAGTATTTT; CDR3aa: CASTLGRGTDTQYF
d_gene: NA; abundance: NA; v_gene: TRBV20-1; j_gene: TRBJ1-5; CDR3nt: TGCAGTGCTAGTTTTTTGAGACGACAGACTAATCAGCCCCAGCATTTT; CDR3aa: CSASFLRRQTNQPQHF
d_gene: NA; abundance: few; v_gene: TRBV12-3/TRBV12-4; j_gene: TRBJ2-3; CDR3nt: TGTGCCAGCAATCCCGGGGGCTCCCACGATACGCAGTATTTT; CDR3aa: CASNPGGSHDTQYF
d_gene: NA; abundance: few; v_gene: TRBV5-1; j_gene: TRBJ1-1; CDR3nt: TGCGCCAGCAGGTCACAGTTGAACACTGAAGCTTTCTTT; CDR3aa: CASRSQLNTEAFF
d_gene: TRBD2; abundance: few; v_gene: TRBV5-1; j_gene: TRBJ2-3; CDR3nt: TGCGCCAGCAGCTTGAAGGCCGGGACTAGCGGGCGAGTAGATACGCAGTATTTT; CDR3aa: CASSLKAGTSGRVDTQYF
d_gene: NA; abundance: many; v_gene: TRBV7-3; j_gene: TRBJ2-2; CDR3nt: TGTGCCAGCAGTTCCGGACCGAACACCGGGGAGCTGTTTTTT; CDR3aa: CASSSGPNTGELFF
d_gene: NA; abundance: few; v_gene: TRBV5-1; j_gene: TRBJ2-5; CDR3nt: TGCGCCAGCGGAACACAGGGCCAGGAGACCCAGTACTTC; CDR3aa: CASGTQGQETQYF
d_gene: NA; abundance: NA; v_gene: TRBV6-1; j_gene: TRBJ1-4; CDR3nt: TGTGCCAGCAGTAGTGGGGGAACAGGTGAAAAACTGTTTTTT; CDR3aa: CASSSGGTGEKLFF
d_gene: NA; abundance: NA; v_gene: TRBV4-1; j_gene: TRBJ1-1; CDR3nt: TGCGCCAGCAGCCATCAGGGGAACACTGAAGCTTTCTTT; CDR3aa: CASSHQGNTEAFF
d_gene: TRBD1; abundance: few; v_gene: TRBV20-1; j_gene: TRBJ2-7; CDR3nt: TGCAGTGCTGCCCCCAGGTCAGGGGGCGGGTACGAGCAGTACTTC; CDR3aa: CSAAPRSGGGYEQYF
d_gene: NA; abundance: many; v_gene: TRBV20-1; j_gene: TRBJ1-6; CDR3nt: TGCAGTGTTCACGGGGGAAGCTCCCTCCACTTT; CDR3aa: CSVHGGSSLHF
d_gene: TRBD2; abundance: NA; v_gene: TRBV12-3/TRBV12-4; j_gene: TRBJ2-1; CDR3nt: TGTGCCAGCAGTTTCCCAGCGGGGAAGGGTGAGCAGTTCTTC; CDR3aa: CASSFPAGKGEQFF
d_gene: NA; abundance: few; v_gene: TRBV6-5; j_gene: TRBJ1-2; CDR3nt: TGTGCCAGCAGTTACGGCGGGGGCACTGGCTACACCTTC; CDR3aa: CASSYGGGTGYTF
d_gene: TRBD1; abundance: many; v_gene: TRBV12-3/TRBV12-4; j_gene: TRBJ2-3; CDR3nt: TGTGCCAGTACAGGGGTTTTAGTAGATACGCAGTATTTT; CDR3aa: CASTGVLVDTQYF
d_gene: NA; abundance: many; v_gene: TRBV29-1; j_gene: TRBJ1-6; CDR3nt: TGCAGCGTTGAATTGGACAGTAATTCACCCCTCCACTTT; CDR3aa: CSVELDSNSPLHF
d_gene: TRBD1; abundance: few; v_gene: TRBV27; j_gene: TRBJ1-5; CDR3nt: TGTGCCAGCAGTTCCCTGGACAGGATCAATCAGCCCCAGCATTTT; CDR3aa: CASSSLDRINQPQHF
d_gene: NA; abundance: few; v_gene: TRBV27; j_gene: TRBJ1-1; CDR3nt: TGTGCCAGCAGCCGGGGGGTGTACACTGAAGCTTTCTTT; CDR3aa: CASSRGVYTEAFF
d_gene: NA; abundance: NA; v_gene: TRBV9; j_gene: TRBJ1-4; CDR3nt: TGTGCCAGCAGCTCCCTCTCGGTTGGTGATGAAAAACTGTTTTTT; CDR3aa: CASSSLSVGDEKLFF
d_gene: TRBD2; abundance: many; v_gene: TRBV7-3; j_gene: TRBJ2-1; CDR3nt: TGTGCCAGCAGCCCCGGGACTAGCGGGGTGAGCTCCTACAATGAGCAGTTCTTC; CDR3aa: CASSPGTSGVSSYNEQFF
d_gene: TRBD1; abundance: few; v_gene: TRBV6-6; j_gene: TRBJ2-7; CDR3nt: TGTGCCAGCAGCAGGACCGGGACAGGGAGCGAGCAGTACTTC; CDR3aa: CASSRTGTGSEQYF